What follows is one T cell receptor beta chain and its context. Its specificity is not known. This specimen comes from a study of cytomegalovirus exposure and HLA in healthy donors. Germline CDR1 LGHNT, CDR2 FRNRAP. The ends were cut back, 5 bases at V and 2 bases at J, with 15 bases in the middle. This CDR3 spans 15 amino acids. It was with 60 Vbeta and 13 Jbeta primers that the PCR ran. This table comes from immunoSEQ multiplex PCR, and its TCRdb copy is limited to in-frame clones, with some not included. The table has under 200,000 clones, over 70% seen once. Study conclusions and caveats: Indistinguishable V segments, including TRBV6-2 and TRBV6-3, were excluded. Most CMV-associated TCR beta chains appeared HLA-restricted in a later analysis.

This chain connects TRBV12-5 to TRBJ2-5; D possibly corresponds to TRBD1 (5 bases). Sequencing input: PBMCs. This TCR was sampled from a male donor in good health and CMV-seropositive. As DNA, the CDR3 is TGTGCTAGTGGTCAGGGTAGACCCAATCAAGAGACCCAGTACTTC. It is translated as CASGQGRPNQETQYF.